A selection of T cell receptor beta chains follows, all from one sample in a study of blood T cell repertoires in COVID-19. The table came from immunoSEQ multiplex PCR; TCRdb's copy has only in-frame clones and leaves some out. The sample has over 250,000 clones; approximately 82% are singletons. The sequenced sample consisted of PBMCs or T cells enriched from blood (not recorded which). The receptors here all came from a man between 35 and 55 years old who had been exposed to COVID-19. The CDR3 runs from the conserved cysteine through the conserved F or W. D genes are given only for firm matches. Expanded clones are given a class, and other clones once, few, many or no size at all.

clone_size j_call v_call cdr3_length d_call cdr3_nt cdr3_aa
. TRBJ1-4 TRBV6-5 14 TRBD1 TGTGCCAGCAGGGTCGACAGGGGAGGAGAAAAACTGTTTTTT CASRVDRGGEKLFF
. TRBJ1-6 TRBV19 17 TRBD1 TGTGCCAGCACCCCCCCGGACAGGACGGGGTATAATTCACCCCTCCACTTT CASTPPDRTGYNSPLHF
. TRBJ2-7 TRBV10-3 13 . TGTGCCATCACCCCAGGACAGATCTACGAGCAGTACTTC CAITPGQIYEQYF
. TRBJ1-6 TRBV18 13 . TGTGCCAGCTCACCACCAGACTTTTCACCCCTCCACTTT CASSPPDFSPLHF
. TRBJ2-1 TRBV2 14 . TGTGCCAGCACGGTTCTTGAGGGTAACGCTGAGCAGTTCTTC CASTVLEGNAEQFF
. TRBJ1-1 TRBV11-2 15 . TGTGCCAGCAGCCTTAGCGGGGGGGCGATCGCTGAAGCTTTCTTT CASSLSGGAIAEAFF
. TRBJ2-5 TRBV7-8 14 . TGTGCCAGCAGCTTAGTCCGACAGGAAGGGGCCCAGTACTTC CASSLVRQEGAQYF
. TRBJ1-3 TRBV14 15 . TGTGCCAGCAGCCAATCCTCTGGGCCACGAAACACCATATATTTT CASSQSSGPRNTIYF
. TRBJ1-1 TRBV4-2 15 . TGTGCCAGCAGCCAAGATTGGAGCGTTGACACTGAAGCTTTCTTT CASSQDWSVDTEAFF
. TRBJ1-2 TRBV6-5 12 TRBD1 TGTGCCAGCTCTAAGGGGGCTTACGGCTACACCTTC CASSKGAYGYTF
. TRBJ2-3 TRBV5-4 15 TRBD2 TGTGCCAGCAGCTTCCCCGGGACTAGCAAAAATACGCAGTATTTT CASSFPGTSKNTQYF
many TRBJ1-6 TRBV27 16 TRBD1 TGTGCCAGCAGTCCTTCGGACAGGTCCCGTTCGGCACCCCTCCACTTT CASSPSDRSRSAPLHF
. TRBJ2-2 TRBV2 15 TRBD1 TGTGCCAGCAGAACCGGGACAGGGAACACCGGGGAGCTGTTTTTT CASRTGTGNTGELFF
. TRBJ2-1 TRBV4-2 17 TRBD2 TGTGCCAGCAGCCAAGATGGGACGGGAGGGGCCGACAATGAGCAGTTCTTC CASSQDGTGGADNEQFF
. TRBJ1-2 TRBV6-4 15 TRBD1 TGTGCCAGCTCCTCGGCGGGCGGACAGGGGACAGGCTACACCTTC CASSSAGGQGTGYTF
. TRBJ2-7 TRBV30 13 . TGTGCCTGGAGTGGCCGACTTCACTACGAGCAGTACTTC CAWSGRLHYEQYF
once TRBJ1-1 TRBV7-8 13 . TGTGCCAGCAGCTTAGCCCACGGGGCTGAAGCTTTCTTT CASSLAHGAEAFF
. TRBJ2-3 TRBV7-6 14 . TGTGCCAGCAGCCGAGGGCCTAGCACAGATACGCAGTATTTT CASSRGPSTDTQYF
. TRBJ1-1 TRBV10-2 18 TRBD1 TGCGCCAGCAGTGAGTTTGTGACAGGGAATCGGTTGGGCACTGAAGCTTTCTTT CASSEFVTGNRLGTEAFF
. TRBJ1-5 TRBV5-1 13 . TGCGCCAGCAGCCTGGGGCCTAATCAGCCCCAGCATTTT CASSLGPNQPQHF
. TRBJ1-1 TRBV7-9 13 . TGTGCCAGCAGCCCGCAAGCGGGGCAGCTTGCTTTCTTT CASSPQAGQLAFF
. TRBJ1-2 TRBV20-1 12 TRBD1 TGCAGTGCTAGTCTGACAGGGTATGGCTACACCTTC CSASLTGYGYTF
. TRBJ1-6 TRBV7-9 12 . TGTGCCAGCAGCTTAGTATCGTCACCCCTCCACTTT CASSLVSSPLHF
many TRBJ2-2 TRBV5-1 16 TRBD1 TGCGCCAGCAGCGGGCTAGGACAGGGGAACACCGGGGAGCTGTTTTTT CASSGLGQGNTGELFF
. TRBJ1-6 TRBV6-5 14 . TGTGCCAGTATTCCCGACAGAGACAATTCACCCCTCCACTTT CASIPDRDNSPLHF
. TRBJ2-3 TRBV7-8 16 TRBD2 TGTGCCAGCAGCTTAGAGGCGGGAGGGCCAGCAGATACGCAGTATTTT CASSLEAGGPADTQYF
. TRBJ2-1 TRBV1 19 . TGCACCAGCAGCCCGCCTCCACCAATAGCGGGCGTTACCTACAATGAGCAGTTCTTC CTSSPPPPIAGVTYNEQFF
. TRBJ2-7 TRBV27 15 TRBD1 TGTGCCAGCAGTTTATCGGGGACAGGGGGCTACGAGCAGTACTTC CASSLSGTGGYEQYF
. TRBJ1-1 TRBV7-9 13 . TGTGCCAGCAGCTTAGGCGGGGTTTCTGAAGCTTTCTTT CASSLGGVSEAFF
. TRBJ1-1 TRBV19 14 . TGTGCCAGTAGTTTGCCAGGGGAAAGAACTGAAGCTTTCTTT CASSLPGERTEAFF
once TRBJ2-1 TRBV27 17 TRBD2 TGTGCCAGCAGTTCGCGGACTAGCGGGAGCGCCTACAATGAGCAGTTCTTC CASSSRTSGSAYNEQFF
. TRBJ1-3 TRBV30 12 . TGTGCCTGGATCCGCTCTGGAAACACCATATATTTT CAWIRSGNTIYF
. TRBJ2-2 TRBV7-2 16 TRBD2 TGTGCCAGCAGCCGGACTAGCGGGAGCGGAGGCGGGGAGCTGTTTTTT CASSRTSGSGGGELFF
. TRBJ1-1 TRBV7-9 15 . TGTGCCAGCAGCTTAATGTCCCCCGGTAACACTGAAGCTTTCTTT CASSLMSPGNTEAFF
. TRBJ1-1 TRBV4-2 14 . TGTGCCAGCAGCCAAGATCTTGCGTCCACTGAAGCTTTCTTT CASSQDLASTEAFF
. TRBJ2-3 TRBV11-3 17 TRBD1 TGTGCCAGCAGCTCCGACCCCTGGGACAGTGTTACAGATACGCAGTATTTT CASSSDPWDSVTDTQYF
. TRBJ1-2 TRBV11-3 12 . TGTGCCAGCAGCTTAGGCGGCTATGGCTACACCTTC CASSLGGYGYTF
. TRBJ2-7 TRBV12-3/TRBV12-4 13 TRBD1 TGTGCCAGCAGTTTAGGGACAGGGGGCGAGCAGTACTTC CASSLGTGGEQYF
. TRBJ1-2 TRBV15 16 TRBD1 TGTGCCACCAGCAGAGCCATACAGGGGCAATACTATGGCTACACCTTC CATSRAIQGQYYGYTF
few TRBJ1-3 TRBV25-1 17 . TGTGCCAGCCAATTGGGGGGGTCCCGATTCTCTGGAAACACCATATATTTT CASQLGGSRFSGNTIYF
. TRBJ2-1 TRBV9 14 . TGTGCCAGTTCTCCTTCCTCCCTCCCCAATGAGCAGTTCTTC CASSPSSLPNEQFF